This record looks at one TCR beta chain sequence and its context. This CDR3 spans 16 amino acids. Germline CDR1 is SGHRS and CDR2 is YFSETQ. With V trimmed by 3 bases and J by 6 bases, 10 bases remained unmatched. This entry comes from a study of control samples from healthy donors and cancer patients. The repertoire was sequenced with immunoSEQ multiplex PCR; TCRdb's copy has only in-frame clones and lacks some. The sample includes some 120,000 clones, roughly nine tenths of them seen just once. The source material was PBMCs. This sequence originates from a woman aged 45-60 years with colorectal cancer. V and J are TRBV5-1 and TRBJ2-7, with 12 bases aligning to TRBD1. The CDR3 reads CASSWITGTGGSEQYF. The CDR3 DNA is TGCGCCAGCAGCTGGATAACCGGGACAGGGGGCAGCGAGCAGTACTTC.